The source of this T cell receptor beta chain is a study of blood T cell repertoires in COVID-19. Study background: PBMCs, B-cell-depleted T cells, or T cells were the source of the cDNA or gDNA that made up the material.

This clone was seen a few times. Per the original data handling: For nucleated cells, counts were estimated from reference gene primer amplification. Clones were read by immunoSEQ multiplex PCR, and TCRdb kept only the in-frame ones, dropping some. The DNA gave D and trimming, while V, J and clone size come from that table. The table has some 96,000 clones, roughly 80% seen once; the top ten hold around 29%. The CDR3 has 14 amino acids. Trimming pared 6 bases from V and 5 bases from J, leaving 17 bases between. Germline CDR1 reads SQVTM; CDR2 reads ANQGSEA. V is TRBV29-1 and J is TRBJ2-1; D is unclear. The sequence was collected from a man aged 70-80 years with active or convalescent COVID-19. The sequenced sample consisted of peripheral blood. Here the CDR3 reads CSVHIPAGHNEQFF. CDR3 coding DNA: TGCAGCGTACACATACCTGCTGGGCACAATGAGCAGTTCTTC.